This T cell receptor (beta chain) was recovered during a study of blood T cell repertoires in COVID-19. Study-wide background: The United States, Italy and Spain were the sources of the acute and convalescent COVID-19 samples.

The table came from immunoSEQ multiplex PCR; TCRdb's copy has only in-frame clones and leaves some out. The sample yields about 62,000 clones, roughly 92% seen once. The sequencing input was peripheral blood. This clonotype originated in a human donor in a cohort sampled during active COVID-19.

DNA of the CDR3: TGTGCCAGCCGAACTGCAGGGGGGACTTCCTATGGCTACACCTTC. This codes for CASRTAGGTSYGYTF. The chain uses TRBV27 and TRBJ1-2; 7 bases fit TRBD1. Germline loops: CDR1 MNHEY, CDR2 SMNVEV (reference sequence). Germline trimming cut 8 bases from V and 4 bases from J; bases unmatched to any gene: 13. The CDR3 runs to 15 residues.